Listed below are T cell receptor beta chains from one sample, sequenced in a study of T cell clonotyping in hematopoietic cell transplantation. Sequencing used immunoSEQ multiplex PCR; TCRdb keeps in-frame clones, though not all of them. The repertoire consists of some 30,000 clones, with approximately 96% occurring once and the leading ten covering approximately 1.5%. Source material: peripheral blood mononuclear cells. The receptor set was obtained from a man aged 50 to 60 in good health. Some clones in this sample may be carry-over from other donors' samples. The CDR3 runs from the conserved cysteine through the conserved F or W. A D gene is named only where the DNA matches it firmly. Rows may omit the clone size; those that give it use once, few, many or a size class.

v_gene: TRBV20-1; abundance: .; d_gene: .; j_gene: TRBJ1-2; CDR3nt: TGCAGGTTCGGAATGGGCTATGGCTACACCTTC; CDR3aa: CRFGMGYGYTF
v_gene: TRBV5-1; abundance: .; d_gene: .; j_gene: TRBJ2-1; CDR3nt: TGCGCCAGCAGCTTGGAACGGGATGAGCAGTTCTTC; CDR3aa: CASSLERDEQFF
v_gene: TRBV30; abundance: .; d_gene: TRBD1; j_gene: TRBJ1-1; CDR3nt: TGTGCCTGGGGGGACAGCAGGGCTGAAGCTTTCTTT; CDR3aa: CAWGDSRAEAFF
v_gene: TRBV25-1; abundance: .; d_gene: .; j_gene: TRBJ1-1; CDR3nt: TGTGCCAGCAGTGACCAGTACACTGAAGCTTTCTTT; CDR3aa: CASSDQYTEAFF
v_gene: TRBV28; abundance: .; d_gene: TRBD2; j_gene: TRBJ2-7; CDR3nt: TGTGCCAGCAGTTTAGCAAGCGGGGCAACGCCCTACGAGCAGTACTTC; CDR3aa: CASSLASGATPYEQYF
v_gene: TRBV7-2; abundance: .; d_gene: TRBD1; j_gene: TRBJ2-3; CDR3nt: TGTGCCAGCAGCGGGGACAGGGTCACAGATACGCAGTATTTT; CDR3aa: CASSGDRVTDTQYF
v_gene: TRBV7-8; abundance: .; d_gene: .; j_gene: TRBJ1-5; CDR3nt: TGTGCCAGCAGCCCGGACGGACTGAATCAGCCCCAGCATTTT; CDR3aa: CASSPDGLNQPQHF
v_gene: TRBV5-6; abundance: .; d_gene: .; j_gene: TRBJ2-7; CDR3nt: TGTGCCAGCAGCTTGTTTTACGAGCAGTACTTC; CDR3aa: CASSLFYEQYF
v_gene: TRBV6-1; abundance: .; d_gene: TRBD1; j_gene: TRBJ1-6; CDR3nt: TGTGCCAGCAGCGGACAGGGCAATAATTCACCCCTCCACTTT; CDR3aa: CASSGQGNNSPLHF
v_gene: TRBV5-1; abundance: once; d_gene: .; j_gene: TRBJ1-5; CDR3nt: TGCGCCAGCAGCTTGGCCGGGGGAGCTCAGCCCCAGCATTTT; CDR3aa: CASSLAGGAQPQHF
v_gene: TRBV6-5; abundance: .; d_gene: TRBD1; j_gene: TRBJ1-1; CDR3nt: TGTGCCAGCAGTTGGACAGGGGGCTCGGAAGCTTTCTTT; CDR3aa: CASSWTGGSEAFF
v_gene: TRBV28; abundance: .; d_gene: TRBD2; j_gene: TRBJ2-1; CDR3nt: TGTGCCAGCAGTTTATCCGCTAGCGGGGGCAATGAGCAGTTCTTC; CDR3aa: CASSLSASGGNEQFF
v_gene: TRBV6-5; abundance: .; d_gene: .; j_gene: TRBJ1-1; CDR3nt: TGTGCCAGCAGGGACGTAGGGAACACTGAAGCTTTCTTT; CDR3aa: CASRDVGNTEAFF
v_gene: TRBV5-4; abundance: .; d_gene: TRBD1; j_gene: TRBJ2-7; CDR3nt: TGTGCCAGCAGCCGGGGAACCGGGACAGGGACCTACGAGCAGTACTTC; CDR3aa: CASSRGTGTGTYEQYF
v_gene: TRBV6-5; abundance: .; d_gene: .; j_gene: TRBJ2-1; CDR3nt: TGTGCCAGCAGTTACTCGAACCCTAATGAGCAGTTCTTC; CDR3aa: CASSYSNPNEQFF
v_gene: TRBV7-8; abundance: few; d_gene: TRBD2; j_gene: TRBJ2-1; CDR3nt: TGTGCCAGCAGCTTGGAGCGGGGGGGCCGGAGGGAGCAGTTCTTC; CDR3aa: CASSLERGGRREQFF
v_gene: TRBV30; abundance: .; d_gene: TRBD1; j_gene: TRBJ1-1; CDR3nt: TGTGCCTGGAGTGTACAGGGGACAGGGAACACTGAAGCTTTCTTT; CDR3aa: CAWSVQGTGNTEAFF
v_gene: TRBV5-1; abundance: few; d_gene: TRBD1; j_gene: TRBJ1-2; CDR3nt: TGCGCCAGCAGGCAGGGGGCGCGGGAAGATGGCTACACCTTC; CDR3aa: CASRQGAREDGYTF
v_gene: TRBV30; abundance: .; d_gene: .; j_gene: TRBJ2-7; CDR3nt: TGTGCCTGGAGTGTACGTAGGGGGACCTACGAGCAGTACTTC; CDR3aa: CAWSVRRGTYEQYF
v_gene: TRBV4-3; abundance: .; d_gene: .; j_gene: TRBJ2-3; CDR3nt: TGCGCCAGCAGCCAAGAATATTCGCAGCGGGGCACAGATACGCAGTATTTT; CDR3aa: CASSQEYSQRGTDTQYF
v_gene: TRBV30; abundance: .; d_gene: .; j_gene: TRBJ2-6; CDR3nt: TGTGCCTTCCCCGGGACTGTCACCTCTGGGGCCAACGTCCTGACTTTC; CDR3aa: CAFPGTVTSGANVLTF
v_gene: TRBV25-1; abundance: .; d_gene: TRBD1; j_gene: TRBJ2-7; CDR3nt: TGTGCCAGCAGTGAATCGGGACAGCGGACCTACGAGCAGTACTTC; CDR3aa: CASSESGQRTYEQYF
v_gene: TRBV5-4; abundance: .; d_gene: .; j_gene: TRBJ1-5; CDR3nt: TGTGCCAGCAGCTTGGATTCTCAGCCCCAGCATTTT; CDR3aa: CASSLDSQPQHF
v_gene: TRBV6-1; abundance: once; d_gene: .; j_gene: TRBJ2-1; CDR3nt: TGTGCCAGCAGTGAACAGGTTCTACCCTACAATGAGCAGTTCTTC; CDR3aa: CASSEQVLPYNEQFF
v_gene: TRBV5-1; abundance: .; d_gene: .; j_gene: TRBJ2-1; CDR3nt: TGCGCCAGCAGCTTTAGACCCAGCTCCTACAATGAGCAGTTCTTC; CDR3aa: CASSFRPSSYNEQFF
v_gene: TRBV10-3; abundance: .; d_gene: .; j_gene: TRBJ1-2; CDR3nt: TGTGCCATCAGCGCCGACCGCTATGGCTACACCTTC; CDR3aa: CAISADRYGYTF
v_gene: TRBV19; abundance: .; d_gene: TRBD1; j_gene: TRBJ1-1; CDR3nt: TGTGCCAGTAGTGACAGGGGGAACACTGAAGCTTTCTTT; CDR3aa: CASSDRGNTEAFF
v_gene: TRBV19; abundance: .; d_gene: TRBD1; j_gene: TRBJ1-4; CDR3nt: TGTGCCAGTAGTACCAGGACAGGGGAAAAACTGTTTTTT; CDR3aa: CASSTRTGEKLFF
v_gene: TRBV30; abundance: .; d_gene: .; j_gene: TRBJ1-2; CDR3nt: TGTGCCTGGAGTTGGTCCGGGGGCGCGGGCGGCTACACCTTC; CDR3aa: CAWSWSGGAGGYTF